The present TCR beta chain was sequenced within a study of blood T cell repertoires in COVID-19 (dated by TCRdb to the early 2020s). About the investigation overall: Samples from collaborators originated in the United States, Italy and Spain and spanned both the acute and convalescent phases of COVID-19. The prospective study material was composed of cDNA or gDNA derived from T cells, B-cell-depleted T cells, or PBMCs. Subjects who had been exposed to COVID-19, were actively infected with it, or had recovered from it provided the deeply sampled blood TCRbeta repertoires that made up the dataset. The repertoires were released in a freely available public database meant as a resource for research on the immune response to SARS-CoV-2. Samples came from the ongoing ImmuneRACE study (first 160 participants) plus 1,254 subjects from 6 global collaborators. A de-identified subject ID, COVID-19 status, age in years and sex were almost always included in the sample metadata. Where available, HLA class I and class II types were taken from metadata supplied by the sample provider and were not determined by assay-based typing.

The immunoSEQ Assay, a bias-controlled multiplex PCR, was used to amplify TCRbeta CDR3 regions from genomic DNA. The study's own analysis went as follows. Within the assay, amplification of reference gene primers was used to estimate how many nucleated cells each sample contained. To quantify the absolute abundance of each unique TCRbeta CDR3 rearrangement, sequence reads were collapsed and filtered. For each sample, productive Simpson clonality was calculated as the square root of Simpson's diversity index across productive rearrangements. This immuneACCESS table, as held by TCRdb, lists in-frame sequences with V and J called but not all clones. Of the missing ones, under half trace to an unresolved V gene in checked studies; the others have no known cause. From that table come the V and J calls and clone size; the DNA was used to work out D and trimming. In all, the sample holds some 360,000 clones, and roughly nine tenths of those were seen once. Less than 5% of the sample is taken by the ten largest.

V ends up 7 bases short and J 4 bases short, with an unmatched junction base count of 7. Taken from cysteine to phenylalanine, the CDR3 has 13 residues. CDR3 DNA only is kept here, 39 bases in frame from base 1. The germline V gene provides CDR1 SQVTM and CDR2 ANQGSEA. The paper as a whole reports these results and caveats: Clinical and demographic metadata were provided uncurated, with the amount varying by source and participant.

This clone was seen a handful of times. The antigen this receptor binds is unknown. No clone much larger than this one lies a single base away; base qualities are absent. In Seattle, one collaborating source enrolled patients while the infection was active and tracked those patients longitudinally over the course of disease. Collaborating institutions collected whole blood in K2EDTA tubes following their own protocols. For TCRbeta analysis, collaborators shipped samples in one of three forms: frozen whole blood, isolated PBMCs, or DNA extracted from either of those sample types. Recombination connected TRBV29-1 to TRBJ2-5; 9 bases in the middle match TRBD2. This receptor was obtained from a woman aged 55 to 70 with COVID-19, enrolled during active disease. Sequenced input: peripheral blood. The nucleotides read TGCAGCGGAGAAGCGGGAGGCGGAGAGACCCAGTACTTC. Its protein is CSGEAGGGETQYF.